Each of the 32 T cell receptor beta chains below was sequenced from the same sample in a study of blood T cell repertoires in COVID-19. Repertoires were generated with immunoSEQ multiplex PCR, while TCRdb's copy carries only in-frame clones and drops some. The sample shows a few hundred thousand clones, around nine tenths of them seen only once. Sequenced input: peripheral blood. These receptors were taken from a man in his 60s with acute or convalescent COVID-19.

V gene TRBV10-2 combines with J gene TRBJ1-1; 9 nucleotides match TRBD1. The V gene end was trimmed by 5 bases and the J gene end by 0 bases; junction bases not matched to a gene: 7. The CDR3 is made up of 16 amino acids. CDR1 is WSHSY and CDR2 is SAAADI in the germline V gene. In DNA, the CDR3 is TGCGCCAGCAGTCAAACAGGGGGCGCATTGAACACTGAAGCTTTCTTT. Translated, it gives CASSQTGGALNTEAFF.

This clone was counted once. J is TRBJ1-2 and V is TRBV27; TRBD1 agrees at 7 bases. CDR1 is MNHEY, CDR2 SMNVEV, per germline (reference sequence). Trimming cost V 2 bases and J 4 bases; bases outside gene matches: 13. The CDR3 has 17 amino acids. The CDR3 sequence: CASSLTPTGRFGYGYTF. The CDR3 DNA follows: TGTGCCAGCAGTTTAACTCCGACAGGGCGGTTCGGCTATGGCTACACCTTC.

The gene calls are TRBV11-2 and TRBJ2-5; maybe TRBD1 (5 bases). Trimming left V 1 base short and J 2 bases short, with 11 bases between. Germline values: CDR1 SGHAT, CDR2 FQNNGV. The CDR3 contains 15 residues. The CDR3 loop is CASSLARVAQETQYF. CDR3 bases: TGTGCCAGCAGCTTAGCCAGGGTGGCACAAGAGACCCAGTACTTC.

The chain employs TRBV11-2 and TRBJ1-1; D is undetermined. This CDR3 is 16 amino acids long. Germline V gene lookup returns CDR1 SGHAT and CDR2 FQNNGV. Trimming stripped 6 bases from V and 4 bases from J, with 21 bases between. The CDR3 loop is CASSLPRASTPTEAFF. CDR3 in DNA: TGTGCCAGCAGTCTACCGAGGGCGTCGACACCCACTGAAGCTTTCTTT.

This chain uses TRBV19 with TRBJ2-1; no firm D call. Trimming cost V 4 bases and J 5 bases, with 12 bases left between them. Germline lookup yields CDR1 LNHDA and CDR2 SQIVND (reference sequence). This CDR3 contains 14 residues. The CDR3 sequence is CASSTQTRNNEQFF. CDR3 nucleotides: TGTGCCAGTAGTACCCAGACACGGAACAATGAGCAGTTCTTC.

The chain is built from TRBV19 and TRBJ1-5, with D perhaps matching TRBD1 (6 bases). Germline assignment: CDR1 LNHDA and CDR2 SQIVND (reference sequence). This CDR3 is built from 13 residues. Trimming shortened V by 11 bases and J by 5 bases, and 16 bases separated the two germline ends. The CDR3 sequence: CASDRMGHQPQHF. For the CDR3, the DNA is TGTGCCTCCGACAGGATGGGTCATCAGCCCCAGCATTTT.

The V call is TRBV27, the J call TRBJ1-2; D not certain. The CDR3 is 13 amino acids. Germline CDR1 MNHEY, CDR2 SMNVEV (reference sequence). Trimming cost V 5 bases and J 4 bases, with 11 bases left between them. The CDR3 sequence: CASSPWQAYGYTF. The CDR3 nucleotides are TGTGCCAGCAGTCCCTGGCAGGCCTATGGCTACACCTTC.

This clone showed up just a few times. V gene TRBV7-2 combines with J gene TRBJ1-1; D is undetermined. V was pared by 4 bases and J by 0 bases, with 3 bases between. This CDR3 is built from 12 residues. Germline V gene lookup returns CDR1 SGHTA and CDR2 FQGNSA. The CDR3 spells CASSSVNTEAFF. In DNA, the CDR3 is TGTGCCAGCAGCTCGGTGAACACTGAAGCTTTCTTT.

J is TRBJ1-2 and V is TRBV6-5; D is possibly TRBD1 (5 bases). CDR1 and CDR2 (germline): MNHEY, SVGAGI. With 10 bases removed from V and 1 base from J, the gap between germline ends came to 13 bases. This CDR3 has 13 amino acids. CDR3 sequence (DNA): TGTGCCACCATGGTGGGGGGTAACTATGGCTACACCTTC. Its protein is CATMVGGNYGYTF.

The CDR3 sequence is CASSISQGVIGEQYF. The CDR3 DNA reads as TGTGCCAGTAGTATCTCACAGGGCGTCATTGGCGAGCAGTACTTC. This chain links TRBV19 with TRBJ2-7; D is perhaps TRBD1 (6 bases). This CDR3 spans 15 amino acids. CDR1 LNHDA and CDR2 SQIVND come from the germline V gene (reference sequence). V dropped 3 bases and J dropped 6 bases, with 18 bases sitting between them. Looking up the rest from reference TRBV19 and TRBJ2-7 gives the full variable domain: DGGITQSPKYLFRKEGQNVTLSCEQNLNHDAMYWYRQDPGQGLRLIYYSQIVNDFQKGDIAEGYSVSREKKESFPLTVTSAQKNPTAFYLCASSISQGVIGEQYFGPGTRLTVT.

This chain connects TRBV5-6 to TRBJ1-1; unclear D gene. The CDR3 is 14 residues long. Germline loops: CDR1 SGHDT, CDR2 YYEEEE. V was clipped by 4 bases and J by 0 bases, with 10 bases between them. CDR3 amino acids: CASSTPPMNTEAFF. The CDR3 DNA sequence: TGTGCCAGCAGCACACCGCCCATGAACACTGAAGCTTTCTTT.

This clone was seen a few times. This rearrangement joins TRBV6-1 to TRBJ1-2; TRBD1 matches at 7 bases. CDR3 length: 13 amino acids. V lost 2 bases, J lost 4 bases, and 1 base stayed unmatched. CDR1 is MNHNS and CDR2 is SASEGT in the germline V gene. In nucleotides, the CDR3 is TGTGCCAGCAGTGAATCAGGGGGCTATGGCTACACCTTC. This translates into CASSESGGYGYTF.

The chain couples TRBV9 to TRBJ2-7; 9 bases are shared with TRBD1. The trim removed 5 bases at V and 3 bases at J, leaving 6 bases unmatched. Per the germline V gene, CDR1 is SGDLS and CDR2 is YYNGEE. The CDR3 contains 14 residues. CDR3 region: CASSPGQGFYEQYF. The CDR3 DNA reads as TGTGCCAGCAGTCCGGGACAGGGATTCTACGAGCAGTACTTC.

The chain has TRBV11-2 and TRBJ2-1; D not certain. With 1 base removed from V and 5 bases from J, the gap between germline ends came to 9 bases. Germline V gene data show CDR1 as SGHAT and CDR2 as FQNNGV. This CDR3 is built from 14 residues. The CDR3 sequence: CASSLALADNEQFF. CDR3 sequence (DNA): TGTGCCAGCAGCTTAGCGTTAGCCGACAATGAGCAGTTCTTC.

The chain links TRBV7-3 to TRBJ2-2; no reliable D call. Trimming removed 1 base from V and 1 base from J, with 10 bases in between. Germline CDR1 and CDR2: SGHTA and FQGTGA. CDR3 length equals 16 residues. The CDR3 region is CASSLNGLMNTGELFF. The CDR3 DNA is TGTGCCAGCAGCTTAAATGGGCTTATGAACACCGGGGAGCTGTTTTTT.

J is TRBJ1-2 and V is TRBV4-3; 7 nucleotides match TRBD1. Germline V lookup: CDR1 LGHNA, CDR2 YSLEER. There are 17 residues in the CDR3. J was trimmed by 8 bases and V by 0 bases; bases with no gene match: 15. CDR3 protein: CASSQDLGRGRMAGYTF. The DNA for the CDR3 is TGCGCCAGCAGCCAAGATCTGGGAAGGGGGCGAATGGCCGGCTACACCTTC.

The J gene is TRBJ1-6, the V gene TRBV7-9, with a tentative D call TRBD1 (5 bases). The V gene lost 2 bases and the J gene lost 13 bases, with 21 bases spanning the gap. Germline assignment: CDR1 SEHNR and CDR2 FQNEAQ (reference sequence). This CDR3 is built from 16 residues. In DNA form, the CDR3 reads TGTGCCAGCAGCTTAATCGGGGGAGGGGCCGATCGTCCCCTCCACTTT. It codes for CASSLIGGGADRPLHF.

The chain combines TRBV18 with TRBJ2-7; the D gene is possibly TRBD2 (5 bases). Germline loops: CDR1 KGHSH, CDR2 LQKENI. CDR3 size: 15 residues. The V end was cut by 1 base, the J end by 7 bases, with 17 bases between. Written as DNA, the CDR3 is TGTGCCAGCTCACCACTTGGCCCTGGGAGCGAGGAGCAGTACTTC. Its protein product is CASSPLGPGSEEQYF.

In nucleotides, the CDR3 is TGTGCCAGCAGTTACCCAGGGGAGGAAAAACTGTTTTTT. This gives the protein CASSYPGEEKLFF. The V call is TRBV6-6, the J call TRBJ1-4, with a tentative D call TRBD1 (6 bases). Germline V lookup: CDR1 MNHNY, CDR2 SVGAGI (reference sequence). With 2 bases removed from V and 8 bases from J, the gap between germline ends came to 9 bases. The CDR3 covers 13 residues.

The gene calls are TRBV9 and TRBJ1-1, with 7 positions matching TRBD1. Losses at the gene ends were 2 bases for V and 0 bases for J; bases not matched to a gene: 7. This CDR3 has 16 amino acids. CDR1 SGDLS and CDR2 YYNGEE come from the germline V gene. CDR3 nucleotide sequence: TGTGCCAGCAGCGTCATGCAGACAGGGATGAACACTGAAGCTTTCTTT. It encodes CASSVMQTGMNTEAFF.

V and J are TRBV28 and TRBJ2-3, with 7 bases fitting TRBD1. The CDR3 has 13 amino acids. The V segment lost 3 bases and the J segment 4 bases; nucleotides outside the gene matches: 1. Germline CDR1 MDHEN, CDR2 SYDVKM. CDR3 nucleotides: TGTGCCAGCAGTTTCCAGGGGGCAGATACGCAGTATTTT. It encodes CASSFQGADTQYF.

V and J are TRBV3-1 (or the pseudogene TRBV3-2) and TRBJ1-5, with TRBD1 as a possible D gene (5 bases). With 4 bases removed from V and 4 bases from J, the gap between germline ends came to 8 bases. CDR1 and CDR2 (germline): LGHDT, YNNKEL (reference sequence). The CDR3 consists of 13 residues. CDR3: CASSRQQNQPQHF. The CDR3 DNA is TGTGCCAGCAGCCGACAGCAAAATCAGCCCCAGCATTTT.

The chain has TRBV10-3 and TRBJ1-1; 8 nucleotides match TRBD1. V gave up 2 bases and J gave up 3 bases; unmatched junction bases: 2. There are 14 residues in the CDR3. CDR1 is ENHRY, CDR2 SYGVKD, per germline. The CDR3 is CAISELDRDTEAFF. The CDR3 nucleotides are TGTGCCATCAGTGAGCTGGACAGGGACACTGAAGCTTTCTTT.

The chain employs TRBV6-5 and TRBJ1-6; TRBD1 is a possible D gene (5 bases). Germline CDR1 and CDR2: MNHEY and SVGAGI. The CDR3 covers 14 residues. The CDR3 DNA reads TGTGGGAGCGTGAGAGGCAGGGAGGATTCACCCCTCCACTTT. Translated, it gives CGSVRGREDSPLHF.

This clone was seen once. The V call is TRBV12-5, the J call TRBJ1-6, with D unclear. V was shortened by 7 bases and J by 6 bases, with 13 bases between the two germline ends. This CDR3 spans 14 amino acids. The V gene's germline CDR1 is LGHNT and CDR2 FRNRAP. The chain's CDR3 is CASASTESNSPLHF. The CDR3 DNA reads as TGTGCTAGTGCCTCTACAGAGTCTAATTCACCCCTCCACTTT.

The genes are TRBV6-4 and TRBJ2-4; tentatively, D is TRBD2 (6 bases). Trimming took off 6 bases at V and 9 bases at J, with 21 bases between the two ends. The CDR3 has 15 amino acids. The V gene's germline CDR1 is MRHNA and CDR2 SNTAGT. The CDR3 spells CASRPRGNPQGIQYF. The DNA for the CDR3 is TGTGCCAGCAGACCCCGCGGGAACCCTCAGGGCATTCAGTACTTC.

The J gene is TRBJ1-2, the V gene TRBV7-8; TRBD1 aligns across 7 bases. Germline values: CDR1 SGHVS, CDR2 FQNEAQ. V gave up 3 bases and J gave up 8 bases; unmatched junction bases: 12. The CDR3 contains 15 residues. The CDR3 spells CASSFTGQSGSGYTF. The DNA of the CDR3 is TGTGCCAGCAGCTTTACGGGACAGAGCGGCTCCGGCTACACCTTC.

The chain couples TRBV6-5 to TRBJ1-2, with D possibly TRBD1 on 5 matching bases. Between the trimmed V and J ends, which lost 4 bases and 5 bases, there was a span of 8 bases. The length of the CDR3 is 12 residues. Germline CDR1 MNHEY, CDR2 SVGAGI. DNA for the CDR3: TGTGCCAGCAGTTCACAGGAATATGGCTACACCTTC. The encoded protein is CASSSQEYGYTF.

V is TRBV27 and J is TRBJ2-2, with 8 nucleotides matching TRBD1. The CDR3 runs 15 residues. Germline V lookup: CDR1 MNHEY, CDR2 SMNVEV (reference sequence). With 3 bases clipped from V and 4 bases from J, the junction kept 4 bases outside the gene matches. In DNA, the CDR3 is TGTGCCAGCAGTTTGTGGACAGGGATCACCGGGGAGCTGTTTTTT. Protein product: CASSLWTGITGELFF.

V usage is TRBV28 and J usage is TRBJ2-3, with D tentatively TRBD1 (6 bases). Trimming pared 4 bases from V and 5 bases from J, leaving 7 bases between. The CDR3 has 12 residues. CDR1 and CDR2 (germline): MDHEN, SYDVKM. The CDR3 DNA sequence: TGTGCCAGCAGTTGGGACATAGATACGCAGTATTTT. Translating it yields CASSWDIDTQYF.

In DNA form, the CDR3 reads TGTGCCAGCAGCTTGGGTAGCGGGGGAGGATCCTCCTACAATGAGCAGTTCTTC. Translating it yields CASSLGSGGGSSYNEQFF. The rearrangement uses TRBV7-6 and TRBJ2-1, with 9 bases lining up with TRBD2. Germline CDR1 is SGHVS and CDR2 is FNYEAQ. CDR3 length equals 18 residues. V trimming: 3 bases; J trimming: 0 bases; junction bases outside the gene matches: 9.

V usage is TRBV6-2 or TRBV6-3 and J usage is TRBJ1-4; D is perhaps TRBD1 (5 bases). The CDR3 length is 16 residues. The germline gives CDR1 MNHEY, CDR2 SVGEGT. Trimming cost V 2 bases and J 0 bases, with 10 bases left between them. CDR3 coding DNA: TGTGCCAGCAGTTACGGAACAGGATCAACTAATGAAAAACTGTTTTTT. Translating gives CASSYGTGSTNEKLFF.